This T cell receptor beta chain was identified in a study of T cell repertoires in cytomegalovirus infection. This clonotype was counted at least ten times. Each CDR3 protein gets one entry after TCRdb re-called the reads with MiXCR. The profile shows about 310,000 distinct CDR3 sequences, 17% of them singletons. V was trimmed by 11 bases and J by 6 bases, leaving 16 bases between them. The germline V gene has CDR1 SEHNR and CDR2 FQNEAQ (reference sequence). The CDR3 contains 12 residues. What was sequenced was PBMCs. The chain combines TRBV7-9 with TRBJ1-2; D is possibly TRBD1 (5 bases). The sequence was collected from a human donor in good health (CMV status not recorded). Some clones in this sample may be carry-over from other donors' samples. CDR3 DNA sequence: TGTGCCGGCGGGGGGGATTCGGATGGCTACACCTTC. Encoded protein: CAGGGDSDGYTF.